This TCR beta chain was sequenced during a study of shared clonotypes between healthy human individuals. CDR1 and CDR2 from the germline V gene are SGHRS and YFSETQ. The V end lost 0 bases, the J end lost 2 bases, and 5 bases lay between the germline ends. The CDR3 has 13 residues. Sequencing used immunoSEQ multiplex PCR; TCRdb keeps in-frame clones, though not all of them. The sample holds some 2,400,000 clones; approximately 96% are singletons and the top ten take roughly 0.13%. To note about this clone: This sample includes further DNA sequences coding for the same CDR3.

The donor cohort consisted entirely of Caucasian adults residing in Nashville, Tennessee. This TCR derives from a man between 18 and 29 years old in good health. The J gene is TRBJ1-1, the V gene TRBV5-1; D ambiguous. Sequences were obtained from naive CD4+ T cells sorted from blood. Described subset: CD45RA+ positively selected. For the CDR3, the DNA is TGCGCCAGCAGCTTGGACGTAAACACTGAAGCTTTCTTT. It is translated as CASSLDVNTEAFF.